This TCR delta chain was obtained from a study of gamma-delta T cells after stem cell transplantation. Germline assignment: CDR1 TSWWSYY and CDR2 QGS. The ends were cut back, 0 bases at V and 0 bases at J, with 26 bases in the middle. This CDR3 spans 21 amino acids. By sample share, this clone is medium-sized. Given a much more abundant clone one base away, this may be a read error. Other DNA sequences in the same sample also yield this CDR3. TCRdb processed the RT-PCR reads again with the CATT caller. The sample holds roughly 400 delta-chain clones, 20% to 25% seen once. The source is a human donor. It is not recorded whose cells these are; they may come from a transplant donor. Sequencing input: gamma-delta T cells. The gene calls are TRDV1 and TRDJ1; D is perhaps TRDD2 (6 bases). The CDR3 spells CALGELWSYVGDPPYTDKLIF. CDR3 nucleotides: TGTGCTCTTGGGGAACTTTGGTCCTACGTTGGGGACCCCCCGTACACCGATAAACTCATCTTT.